The clone carrying this T cell receptor beta chain was detected only once. As yet, its antigen is unknown. MiXCR, run by TCRdb on the reads, gives a single entry per CDR3 protein. The table lists 27,000 or so distinct CDR3 sequences, about 19% of them singletons. This sample is part of a study of T cell repertoires in cytomegalovirus infection. Across the study: Public TCR beta signatures marked donors with CMV infection and the matching HLA. Study results and caveats: Dominating the ex vivo response were HLA-C-restricted CMV-specific TCR beta clonotypes.

Between the trimmed V and J ends, which lost 5 bases and 5 bases, there was a span of 22 bases. The germline V gene has CDR1 SGHVS and CDR2 FQNEAQ. The CDR3 has 17 amino acids. Sequencing used CD8+ T cells from cultured PBMCs, obtained from culture after CMV antigen stimulation. This chain uses TRBV7-8 with TRBJ1-5, with D possibly TRBD1 on 5 matching bases. The receptor's source is a human donor in good health (CMV status not recorded). Some clones in this sample may be carry-over from other donors' samples. CDR3 residues: CASSPAGGMALDQPQHF. CDR3 coding DNA: TGTGCCAGCAGCCCGGCGGGGGGGATGGCCCTCGATCAGCCCCAGCATTTT.